The 8 T cell receptor beta chains reported below all come from one sample, sequenced in a study of blood T cell repertoires in COVID-19. Here immunoSEQ multiplex PCR was the method, and the copy in TCRdb shows in-frame clones only, minus some. This table holds approximately 350,000 clones, roughly 80% found once. Specimen: PBMCs or T cells enriched from blood (not recorded which). All receptors come from a woman aged 50 to 65 who had recovered from COVID-19.

This chain joins TRBV6-5 and TRBJ1-5; TRBD1 aligns across 7 bases. This CDR3 is built from 13 residues. Trimming removed 8 bases from V and 7 bases from J; junction bases left unmatched: 8. CDR1 is MNHEY and CDR2 is SVGAGI in the germline V gene. CDR3: CASGNRGGQPQHF. The DNA of the CDR3 is TGTGCCAGCGGAAACAGGGGTGGCCAGCCCCAGCATTTT.

In DNA, the CDR3 is TGTGCCAGCTCACAGGGGGTAGATAATTCACCCCTCCACTTT. Its protein is CASSQGVDNSPLHF. The chain recombines TRBV3-1 (or the pseudogene TRBV3-2) with TRBJ1-6, with 8 bases fitting TRBD1. The germline V gene has CDR1 LGHDT and CDR2 YNNKEL (reference sequence). The CDR3 is 14 amino acids. The V segment lost 8 bases and the J segment 5 bases; nucleotides outside the gene matches: 5.

J is TRBJ1-1 and V is TRBV4-3; D not resolved. Germline CDR1 reads LGHNA; CDR2 reads YSLEER. The V end was cut by 3 bases, the J end by 7 bases, with 12 bases between. This CDR3 is 13 amino acids long. CDR3 in DNA: TGCGCCAGCAGCCAGGTCCCGGGAAATGAAGCTTTCTTT. This gives the protein CASSQVPGNEAFF.

The CDR3 is CASSQGTGLGGYTF. The CDR3 DNA is TGTGCCAGCAGCCAAGGGACCGGACTGGGAGGCTACACCTTC. This rearrangement joins TRBV3-1 (or the pseudogene TRBV3-2) to TRBJ1-2; D gene uncertain. V was cut by 1 base and J by 8 bases, with 14 bases left in between. The CDR3 is made up of 14 amino acids. The germline gives CDR1 LGHDT, CDR2 YNNKEL (reference sequence).

The table lists this clone with a few counts. The chain couples TRBV24-1 to TRBJ1-2, with TRBD1 matching over 8 bases. Germline trimming cut 8 bases from V and 8 bases from J; bases unmatched to any gene: 18. This CDR3 is built from 16 residues. CDR1 is KGHDR and CDR2 is SFDVKD in the germline V gene. The CDR3 nucleotides read TGTGCCACCAAAACCAGACAGGGGTCCTTGGTTCAGGGCTACACCTTC. This codes for CATKTRQGSLVQGYTF.

The chain recombines TRBV3-1 (or the pseudogene TRBV3-2) with TRBJ1-1; possible D gene TRBD1, 6 bases. Trimming took off 6 bases at V and 5 bases at J, with 10 bases between the two ends. CDR1 LGHDT and CDR2 YNNKEL come from the germline V gene (reference sequence). The length of the CDR3 is 12 residues. The CDR3 region has the DNA TGTGCCAGCAGAGATCAGGGGACTGAAGCTTTCTTT. Its protein is CASRDQGTEAFF.

The rearrangement joins TRBV2 to TRBJ2-5, with 10 bases identical to TRBD2. The V segment lost 6 bases and the J segment 3 bases; nucleotides outside the gene matches: 1. The CDR3 contains 13 residues. The germline V gene has CDR1 SNHLY and CDR2 FYNNEI. The CDR3 here is CASRAGGEETQYF. Written as DNA, the CDR3 is TGTGCCAGCAGAGCGGGGGGGGAAGAGACCCAGTACTTC.

V and J are TRBV30 and TRBJ2-7; 7 nucleotides agree with TRBD1. The V and J ends lost 2 bases and 8 bases, in that order; junction bases with no gene match: 3. Germline values: CDR1 GTSNPN, CDR2 SVGIG (reference sequence). The CDR3 runs to 11 residues. CDR3: CAWSTGVKQYF. The CDR3 region has the DNA TGTGCCTGGAGTACAGGGGTCAAGCAGTACTTC.